The clone carrying this T cell receptor (beta chain) was observed a handful of times. The PCR had 60 Vbeta and 13 Jbeta primers. The table came from immunoSEQ multiplex PCR; TCRdb's copy has only in-frame clones and leaves some out. This table holds around 160,000 clones, 80% to 85% found once. This CDR3 has 17 residues. Germline CDR1 is SGHRS and CDR2 is YFSETQ. With 2 bases clipped from V and 0 bases from J, the junction kept 8 bases outside the gene matches. These data come from a study of cytomegalovirus exposure and HLA in healthy donors. Sequencing input: PBMCs. The sequence came from a male donor in good health and CMV-seropositive. The V call is TRBV5-1, the J call TRBJ2-3, with 8 bases identical to TRBD2. This chain's CDR3 is CASSFSGGHSSTDTQYF. The CDR3 DNA sequence: TGCGCCAGCAGCTTCAGCGGGGGACACTCTAGCACAGATACGCAGTATTTT.